The next 6 T cell receptor beta chains were all read from a single sample in a study of shared clonotypes between healthy human individuals. Generated by immunoSEQ multiplex PCR, the TCRdb table keeps only in-frame clones and is missing some. This sample carries about 2.3 million clones, over 85% of them seen once, and the ten largest clones take 0.35% to 0.5%. Material for sequencing was naive CD4+ T cells from PBMCs. The sample's subset: CD45RA+ positively selected. These TCRs come from a man between 18 and 29 years old in good health. Some clones in this sample may be carry-over from other donors' samples.

V gene TRBV5-4 combines with J gene TRBJ2-3; TRBD1 is a possible D gene (5 bases). Looked up from germline, CDR1 is SGHNT and CDR2 is YYREEE (reference sequence). V lost 4 bases to trimming and J lost 4 bases, with 13 bases between them. The CDR3 is 14 residues long. CDR3 sequence: CASSQGQGPDTQYF. CDR3 in DNA: TGTGCCAGCAGCCAAGGGCAGGGCCCAGATACGCAGTATTTT.

The V and J genes are TRBV7-9 and TRBJ2-1; D is ambiguous. The CDR3 length is 12 residues. Trimming stripped 1 base from V and 13 bases from J, with 11 bases between. The germline CDR1 and CDR2 sequences are SEHNR and FQNEAQ (reference sequence). CDR3 sequence: CASSLDTPLQFF. CDR3 coding DNA: TGTGCCAGCAGCTTAGATACCCCTCTCCAGTTCTTC.

This clone appeared once. The gene calls are TRBV29-1 and TRBJ1-2; D not certain. V was cut by 7 bases and J by 1 base, with 16 bases left in between. CDR3 size: 14 residues. Germline values: CDR1 SQVTM, CDR2 ANQGSEA. The CDR3 loop reads CSAVPGPYNYGYTF. The CDR3 DNA follows: TGCAGCGCCGTGCCCGGGCCATATAACTATGGCTACACCTTC.

Note on this clone: This same CDR3 is encoded by further DNA sequences in the sample. The chain employs TRBV18 and TRBJ2-7, with 7 bases identical to TRBD2. V was pared by 3 bases and J by 2 bases, with 4 bases of the junction left unmatched. The CDR3 totals 14 residues. CDR1 is KGHSH and CDR2 is LQKENI in the germline V gene. The CDR3 coding sequence is TGTGCCAGCTCACCGGGAGGGGCGGCCTACGAGCAGTACTTC. Its translation is CASSPGGAAYEQYF.

This sequence joins TRBV30 and TRBJ2-5; 7 bases are a match to TRBD2. Germline V gene data show CDR1 as GTSNPN and CDR2 as SVGIG (reference sequence). This CDR3 region has 16 residues. Trimming at V came to 0 bases and at J to 0 bases, leaving 7 bases not matched to a gene. CDR3 sequence (DNA): TGTGCCTGGAGTGTTAGTGGTAGCGGGTACCAAGAGACCCAGTACTTC. Its protein is CAWSVSGSGYQETQYF.

This chain connects TRBV28 to TRBJ2-1, with D perhaps TRBD2 (6 bases). This CDR3 is built from 16 residues. Trimming stripped 3 bases from V and 0 bases from J, with 12 bases between. Germline V gene data show CDR1 as MDHEN and CDR2 as SYDVKM. Here the CDR3 DNA reads TGTGCCAGCAGTTTGGGAGGCTTAAACTCCTACAATGAGCAGTTCTTC. Protein sequence: CASSLGGLNSYNEQFF.